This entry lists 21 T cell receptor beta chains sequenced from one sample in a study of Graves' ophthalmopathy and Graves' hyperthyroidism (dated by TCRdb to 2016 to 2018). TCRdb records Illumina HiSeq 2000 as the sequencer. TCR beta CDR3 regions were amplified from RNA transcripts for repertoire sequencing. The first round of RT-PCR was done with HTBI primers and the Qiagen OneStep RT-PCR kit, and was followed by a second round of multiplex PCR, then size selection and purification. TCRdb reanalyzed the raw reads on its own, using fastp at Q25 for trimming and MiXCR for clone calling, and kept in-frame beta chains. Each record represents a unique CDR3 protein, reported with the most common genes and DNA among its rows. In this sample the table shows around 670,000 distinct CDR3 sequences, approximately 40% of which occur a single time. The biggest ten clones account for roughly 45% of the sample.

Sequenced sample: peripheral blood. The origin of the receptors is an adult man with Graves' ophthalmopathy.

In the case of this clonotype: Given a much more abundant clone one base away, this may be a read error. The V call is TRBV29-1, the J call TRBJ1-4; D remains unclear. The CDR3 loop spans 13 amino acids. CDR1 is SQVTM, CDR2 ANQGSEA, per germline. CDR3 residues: CSVERITNEELFF. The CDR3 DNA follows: TGCAGCGTTGAGAGGATTACTAATGAAGAACTGTTTTTT.

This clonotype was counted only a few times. CDR3 region: CASSSSDTEAFF. The CDR3 bases are TGTGCCAGCAGCTCTTCAGACACTGAAGCTTTCTTT. The chain carries TRBV7-9 and TRBJ1-1, with D unresolved. The CDR3 has 12 amino acids. Germline V gene lookup returns CDR1 SEHNR and CDR2 FQNEAQ (reference sequence). Trimming pared 4 bases from V and 3 bases from J, leaving 6 bases between.

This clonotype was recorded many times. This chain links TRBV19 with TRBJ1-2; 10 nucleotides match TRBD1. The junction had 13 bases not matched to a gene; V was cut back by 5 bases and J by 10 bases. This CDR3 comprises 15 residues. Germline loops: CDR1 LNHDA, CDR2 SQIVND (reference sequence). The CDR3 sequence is CASSARDRGLRAYTF. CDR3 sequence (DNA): TGTGCCAGTAGTGCGCGGGACAGGGGCCTTCGCGCCTACACCTTC.

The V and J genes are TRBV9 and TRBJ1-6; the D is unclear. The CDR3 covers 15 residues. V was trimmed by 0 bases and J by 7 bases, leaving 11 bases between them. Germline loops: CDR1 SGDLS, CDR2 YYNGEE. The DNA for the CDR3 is TGTGCCAGCAGCGTAGAGGGAAGCAGCAATTCACCCCTCCACTTT. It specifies CASSVEGSSNSPLHF.

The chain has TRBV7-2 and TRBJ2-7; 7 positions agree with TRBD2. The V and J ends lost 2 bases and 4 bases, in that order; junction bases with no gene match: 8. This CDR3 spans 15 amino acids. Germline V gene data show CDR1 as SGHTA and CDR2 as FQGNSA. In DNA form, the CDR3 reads TGTGCCAGCAGCTTAAAGGGGCTAGCGGCTTACGAGCAGTACTTC. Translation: CASSLKGLAAYEQYF.

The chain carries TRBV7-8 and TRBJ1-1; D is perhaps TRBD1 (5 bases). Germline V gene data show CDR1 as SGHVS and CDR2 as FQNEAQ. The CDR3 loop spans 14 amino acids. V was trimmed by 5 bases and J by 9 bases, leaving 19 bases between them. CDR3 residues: CASSQDPGAEKAFF. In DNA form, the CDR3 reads TGTGCCAGCAGCCAAGATCCTGGGGCAGAGAAAGCTTTCTTT.

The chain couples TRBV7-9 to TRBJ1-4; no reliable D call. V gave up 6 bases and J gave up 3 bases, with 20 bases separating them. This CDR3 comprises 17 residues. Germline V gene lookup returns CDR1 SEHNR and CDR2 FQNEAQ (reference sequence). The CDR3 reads CASRGTSGIISNEKLFF. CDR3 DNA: TGTGCCAGCAGGGGAACTAGCGGGATAATATCTAATGAAAAACTGTTTTTT.

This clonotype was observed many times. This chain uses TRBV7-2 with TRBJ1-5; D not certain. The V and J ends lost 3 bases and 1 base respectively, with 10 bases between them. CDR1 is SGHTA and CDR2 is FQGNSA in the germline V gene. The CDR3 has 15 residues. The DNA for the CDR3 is TGTGCCAGCAGCTTCGAAGGGATCAGCAATCAGCCCCAGCATTTT. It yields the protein CASSFEGISNQPQHF.

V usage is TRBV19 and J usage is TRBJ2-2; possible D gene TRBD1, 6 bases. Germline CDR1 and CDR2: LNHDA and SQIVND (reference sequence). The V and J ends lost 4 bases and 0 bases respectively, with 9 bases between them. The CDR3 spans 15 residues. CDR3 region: CASSNDRTNTGELFF. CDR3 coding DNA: TGTGCCAGTAGTAACGACAGGACGAACACCGGGGAGCTGTTTTTT.

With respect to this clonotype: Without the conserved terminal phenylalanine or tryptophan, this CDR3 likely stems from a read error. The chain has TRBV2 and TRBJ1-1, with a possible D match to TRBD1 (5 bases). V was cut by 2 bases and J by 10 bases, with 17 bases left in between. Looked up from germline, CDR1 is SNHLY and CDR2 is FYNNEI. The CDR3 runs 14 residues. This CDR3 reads CASSEQGVFIRAFL. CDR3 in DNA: TGTGCCAGCAGTGAACAGGGCGTCTTTATTCGAGCTTTCCTT.

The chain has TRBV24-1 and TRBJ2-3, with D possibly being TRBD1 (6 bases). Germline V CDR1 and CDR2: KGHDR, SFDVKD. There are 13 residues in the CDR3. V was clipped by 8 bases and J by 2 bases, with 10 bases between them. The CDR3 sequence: CATNGQHTDTQYF. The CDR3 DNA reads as TGTGCCACCAACGGACAGCACACAGATACGCAGTATTTT.

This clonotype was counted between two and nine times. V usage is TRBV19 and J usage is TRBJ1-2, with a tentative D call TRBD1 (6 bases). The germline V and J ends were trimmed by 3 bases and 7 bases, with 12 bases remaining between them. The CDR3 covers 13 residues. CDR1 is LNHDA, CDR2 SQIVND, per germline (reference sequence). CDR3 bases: TGTGCCAGTAGTATGGCAGGGGAGAGTGGCTACACCTTC. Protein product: CASSMAGESGYTF.

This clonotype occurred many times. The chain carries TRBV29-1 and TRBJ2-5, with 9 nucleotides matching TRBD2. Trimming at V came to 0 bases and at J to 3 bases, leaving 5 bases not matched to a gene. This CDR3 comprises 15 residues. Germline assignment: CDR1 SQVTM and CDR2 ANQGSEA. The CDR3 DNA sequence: TGCAGCGTTGAAGATCGGGCTAGCGGGGAAGAGACCCAGTACTTC. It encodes CSVEDRASGEETQYF.

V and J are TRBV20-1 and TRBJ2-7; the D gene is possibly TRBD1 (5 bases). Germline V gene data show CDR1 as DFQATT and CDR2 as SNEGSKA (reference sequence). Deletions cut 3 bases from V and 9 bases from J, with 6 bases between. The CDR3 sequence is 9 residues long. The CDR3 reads CSASTGQYF. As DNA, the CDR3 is TGCAGTGCTAGTACAGGGCAGTACTTC.

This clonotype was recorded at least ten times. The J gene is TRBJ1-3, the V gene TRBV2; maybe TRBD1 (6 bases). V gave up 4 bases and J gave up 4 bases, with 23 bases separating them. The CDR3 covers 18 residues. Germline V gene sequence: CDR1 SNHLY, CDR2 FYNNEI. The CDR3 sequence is CASSGLKQGSATGNTIYF. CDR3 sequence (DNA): TGTGCCAGCAGTGGACTAAAACAGGGATCGGCTACGGGAAACACCATATATTTT. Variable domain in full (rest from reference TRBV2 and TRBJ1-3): EPEVTQTPSHQVTQMGQEVILRCVPISNHLYFYWYRQILGQKVEFLVSFYNNEISEKSEIFDDQFSVERPDGSNFTLKIRSTKLEDSAMYFCASSGLKQGSATGNTIYFGEGSWLTVV.

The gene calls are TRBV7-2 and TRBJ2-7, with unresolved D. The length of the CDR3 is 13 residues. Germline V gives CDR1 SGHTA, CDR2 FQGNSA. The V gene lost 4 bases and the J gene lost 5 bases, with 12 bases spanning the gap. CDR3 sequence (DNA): TGTGCCAGCAGCTCCGATAGCATGGACGAGCAGTACTTC. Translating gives CASSSDSMDEQYF.

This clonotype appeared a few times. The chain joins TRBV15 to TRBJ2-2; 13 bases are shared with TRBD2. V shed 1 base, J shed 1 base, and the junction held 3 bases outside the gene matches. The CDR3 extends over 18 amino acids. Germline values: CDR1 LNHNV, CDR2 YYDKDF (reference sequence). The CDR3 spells CATSRGLAGGMNTGELFF. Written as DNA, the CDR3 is TGTGCCACCAGCAGAGGACTAGCGGGAGGAATGAACACCGGGGAGCTGTTTTTT.

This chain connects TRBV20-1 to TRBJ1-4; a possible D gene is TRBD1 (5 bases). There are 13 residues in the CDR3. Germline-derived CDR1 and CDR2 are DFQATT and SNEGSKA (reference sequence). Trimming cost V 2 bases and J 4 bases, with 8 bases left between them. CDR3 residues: CSARWGNNEKLFF. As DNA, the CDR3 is TGCAGTGCTAGATGGGGCAATAATGAAAAACTGTTTTTT.

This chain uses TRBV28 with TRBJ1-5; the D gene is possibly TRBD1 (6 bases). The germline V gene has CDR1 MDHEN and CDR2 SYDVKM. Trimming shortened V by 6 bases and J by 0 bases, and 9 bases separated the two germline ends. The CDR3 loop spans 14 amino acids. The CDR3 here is CASSTGSSNQPQHF. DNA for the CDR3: TGTGCCAGCAGCACAGGGTCTAGCAATCAGCCCCAGCATTTT.

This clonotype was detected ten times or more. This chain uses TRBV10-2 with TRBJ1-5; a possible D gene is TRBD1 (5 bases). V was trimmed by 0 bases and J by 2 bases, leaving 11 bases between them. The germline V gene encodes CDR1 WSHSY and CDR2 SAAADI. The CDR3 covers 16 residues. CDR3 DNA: TGCGCCAGCAGTGAGTCGGGGGGGATCCGCAATCAGCCCCAGCATTTT. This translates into CASSESGGIRNQPQHF.

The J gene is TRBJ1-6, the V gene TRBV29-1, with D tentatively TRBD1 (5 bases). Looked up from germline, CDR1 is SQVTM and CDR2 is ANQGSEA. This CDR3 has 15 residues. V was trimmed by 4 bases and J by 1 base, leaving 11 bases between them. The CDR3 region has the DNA TGCAGCGTTGTCACGGGGACGTCCTATAATTCACCCCTCCACTTT. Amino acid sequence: CSVVTGTSYNSPLHF.